This T cell receptor (beta chain) was sequenced in a study of a mutant IDH1 vaccine in newly diagnosed glioma. Study information: In weeks 1, 3, 5, 7, 11, 15, 19 and 23, patients were immunized, eight times in all. Once 4-6 weeks had passed after radiotherapy alone, vaccination started, or it started with temozolomide cycles. Treated patients were approximately 60% male, roughly 38% female, mean age around 40 years.

Indicated time point: week 5, during vaccination. Doses comprised 300 ug of mutant IDH1 20-mer peptide each, plus topical imiquimod. The donors had new WHO grade 3 or 4 astrocytomas; these were IDH1-mutant and ATRX-lost. Using immunoSEQ multiplex PCR, the repertoire was profiled, and TCRdb retains in-frame clones only, with some absent. The table lists over 25,000 clones, roughly 87% of them singletons, with roughly 3.5% in the top ten. Germline loops: CDR1 MNHEY, CDR2 SMNVEV (reference sequence). This CDR3 is built from 17 residues. Trimming removed 6 bases from V and 2 bases from J, with 20 bases in between. On this clone: Its antigen is currently unknown.

V is TRBV27 and J is TRBJ1-5, with a possible D match to TRBD1 (5 bases). This clonotype was obtained from a woman in her thirties or forties with glioma. Some clones in this sample may be carry-over from other donors' samples. The sample was peripheral blood mononuclear cells (PBMCs), taken from a glioma patient whose treatment included an IDH1 peptide vaccine. CDR3 sequence (DNA): TGTGCCAGCAGCGAGGTAGAGGGGATTAGGGGCAATCAGCCCCAGCATTTT. Residues: CASSEVEGIRGNQPQHF.